This TCR beta chain was documented in a study of shared clonotypes between healthy human individuals. Overall study: In total, the donors were two women and three men aged 18 to 49. Points from the study as a whole: Relative to clonotypes present in all four donors, those not shared had lower generation probabilities. Memory subsets generally showed smaller estimated richness than naive subsets did. With a handful of donors compared, 4.5% to 6.5% of naive CD4 clonotypes were shared.

Some clones are missing from TCRdb's copy, which holds only in-frame ones; the method was immunoSEQ multiplex PCR. The sample carries roughly 2.2 million clones, more than 85% recorded once. Note on this clone: What it recognizes is unknown.

CDR3 length equals 17 residues. The V gene's germline CDR1 is SGDLS and CDR2 YYNGEE. The J segment lost 1 base and the V segment lost 0 bases, leaving 5 bases of the junction unmatched. Sequenced input: naive CD4+ T cells from PBMCs. The subset: CD45RA+ positively selected. This TCR was sampled from a man aged 18 to 35 in good health. Some clones in this sample may be carry-over from other donors' samples. The chain carries TRBV9 and TRBJ1-3; 9 nucleotides match TRBD1. Here the CDR3 reads CASSVGQGGNSGNTIYF. The CDR3 DNA follows: TGTGCCAGCAGCGTAGGACAGGGGGGGAATTCTGGAAACACCATATATTTT.